This TCR beta chain was sequenced for a study of T cell repertoires in cytomegalovirus infection. Study-level background: Public TCR beta signatures provided an indication of both CMV infection and a matching HLA type.

Germline-derived CDR1 and CDR2 are SGHTA and FQGTGA. Between the trimmed V and J ends, which lost 5 bases and 4 bases, there was a span of 21 bases. This CDR3 contains 18 residues. TCRdb re-called the reads through MiXCR, storing one row per CDR3 protein. Of around 140,000 distinct CDR3 sequences listed, about 6.3% are singletons. This clonotype was recorded many times. The receptor's source is a human donor in good health (CMV status not recorded). Some clones in this sample may be carry-over from other donors' samples. The chain recombines TRBV7-3 with TRBJ2-6; unclear D gene. The sequenced sample consisted of PBMCs. The CDR3 nucleotides read TGTGCCAGCAGCCCTCGTCAAGGGTTAACCTCCGGGGCCAACGTCCTGACTTTC. Residues: CASSPRQGLTSGANVLTF.